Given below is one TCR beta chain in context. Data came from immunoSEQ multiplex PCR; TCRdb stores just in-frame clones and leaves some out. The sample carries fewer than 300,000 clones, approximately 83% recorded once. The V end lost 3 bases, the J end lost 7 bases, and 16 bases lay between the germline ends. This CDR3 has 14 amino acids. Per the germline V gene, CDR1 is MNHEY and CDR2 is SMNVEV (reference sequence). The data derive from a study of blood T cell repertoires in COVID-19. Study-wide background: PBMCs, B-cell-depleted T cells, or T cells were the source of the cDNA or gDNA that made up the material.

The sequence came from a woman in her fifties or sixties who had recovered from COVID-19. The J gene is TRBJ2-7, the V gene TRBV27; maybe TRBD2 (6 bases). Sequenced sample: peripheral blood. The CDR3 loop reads CASSFTYGGGEQYF. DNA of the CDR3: TGTGCCAGCAGTTTCACTTACGGGGGAGGAGAGCAGTACTTC.